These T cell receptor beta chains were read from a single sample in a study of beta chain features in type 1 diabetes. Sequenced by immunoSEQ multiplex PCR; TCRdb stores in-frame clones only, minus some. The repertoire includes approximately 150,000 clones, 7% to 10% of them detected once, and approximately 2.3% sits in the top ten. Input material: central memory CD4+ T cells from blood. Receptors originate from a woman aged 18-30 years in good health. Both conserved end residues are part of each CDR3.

cdr3_aa: CASSNRTPYSNQPQHF
v_call: TRBV21-1
j_call: TRBJ1-5

cdr3_aa: CASSLVQETQYF
v_call: TRBV11-1
j_call: TRBJ2-5

cdr3_aa: CAISESGGQGLEQYF
v_call: TRBV10-3
j_call: TRBJ2-7

cdr3_aa: CASRPTQGSEQFF
v_call: TRBV7-2
j_call: TRBJ2-1

cdr3_aa: CASSPQIRQFF
v_call: TRBV11-1
j_call: TRBJ2-1

cdr3_aa: CASNKRLTDTQYF
v_call: TRBV2
j_call: TRBJ2-3

cdr3_aa: CASSFSGQPGYTF
v_call: TRBV5-6
j_call: TRBJ1-2

cdr3_aa: CASSLDSGKTSTEAFF
v_call: TRBV5-4
j_call: TRBJ1-1

cdr3_aa: CASSVGTTSGTDTQYF
v_call: TRBV5-1
j_call: TRBJ2-3

cdr3_aa: CAWSVLREREQFF
v_call: TRBV30
j_call: TRBJ2-1

cdr3_aa: CASSVGSSYNEQFF
v_call: TRBV9
j_call: TRBJ2-1

cdr3_aa: CASSLAHGGRAGYTF
v_call: TRBV5-1
j_call: TRBJ1-2

cdr3_aa: CASSRGRGGGLDTQYF
v_call: TRBV4-3
j_call: TRBJ2-3

cdr3_aa: CASSTSGGIEQFF
v_call: TRBV19
j_call: TRBJ2-1

cdr3_aa: CASSQEGYAGGPTDTQYF
v_call: TRBV4-3
j_call: TRBJ2-3

cdr3_aa: CASSAGTGPQETQYF
v_call: TRBV9
j_call: TRBJ2-5

cdr3_aa: CASSGGGTDTQYF
v_call: TRBV28
j_call: TRBJ2-3

cdr3_aa: CASSFTGLDTQYF
v_call: TRBV2
j_call: TRBJ2-3

cdr3_aa: CASSEDRGSEQFF
v_call: TRBV13
j_call: TRBJ2-1

cdr3_aa: CASKGEETQYF
v_call: TRBV2
j_call: TRBJ2-5

cdr3_aa: CASSRGGGRSYNEQFF
v_call: TRBV5-1
j_call: TRBJ2-1

cdr3_aa: CASSLTGVYGEQFF
v_call: TRBV5-1
j_call: TRBJ2-1

cdr3_aa: CASSPAAGGTEAFF
v_call: TRBV5-8
j_call: TRBJ1-1

cdr3_aa: CASSSPTRGGTQYF
v_call: TRBV7-9
j_call: TRBJ2-3

cdr3_aa: CASSLEQGQDNQPQHF
v_call: TRBV5-1
j_call: TRBJ1-5

cdr3_aa: CASGPTQGHEQFF
v_call: TRBV12-5
j_call: TRBJ2-1

cdr3_aa: CAISAGGEQYF
v_call: TRBV10-3
j_call: TRBJ2-7

cdr3_aa: CASSLDRTIPNIQYF
v_call: TRBV11-2
j_call: TRBJ2-4

cdr3_aa: CASSLGGVNAGELFF
v_call: TRBV13
j_call: TRBJ2-2

cdr3_aa: CAGAGTGNEKLFF
v_call: TRBV7-9
j_call: TRBJ1-4

cdr3_aa: CASSTSGQGLQETQYF
v_call: TRBV19
j_call: TRBJ2-5

cdr3_aa: CASSGLAGGATGTQYF
v_call: TRBV5-4
j_call: TRBJ2-3

cdr3_aa: CAISPTSGAETQYF
v_call: TRBV10-3
j_call: TRBJ2-5

cdr3_aa: CASSVATMCLDQPQHF
v_call: TRBV9
j_call: TRBJ1-5

cdr3_aa: CASRVNRGREETQYF
v_call: TRBV19
j_call: TRBJ2-5

cdr3_aa: CASSHLATYNEQFF
v_call: TRBV23-1
j_call: TRBJ2-1

cdr3_aa: CASSLRGLRQGISNQPQHF
v_call: TRBV7-2
j_call: TRBJ1-5

cdr3_aa: CASSLLEGGGSPLHF
v_call: TRBV5-1
j_call: TRBJ1-6

cdr3_aa: CASSPPGGAKGYGYTF
v_call: TRBV7-2
j_call: TRBJ1-2

cdr3_aa: CASSSGLAPNEQFF
v_call: TRBV7-2
j_call: TRBJ2-1

cdr3_aa: CASIRGDEETQYF
v_call: TRBV6-6
j_call: TRBJ2-5

cdr3_aa: CASSLAGGNTEAFF
v_call: TRBV7-9
j_call: TRBJ1-1

cdr3_aa: CASSSTGQPHSGNTIYF
v_call: TRBV5-6
j_call: TRBJ1-3

cdr3_aa: CATSIFHAGETQYF
v_call: TRBV15
j_call: TRBJ2-5

cdr3_aa: CASSPRQGARNTEAFF
v_call: TRBV5-4
j_call: TRBJ1-1

cdr3_aa: CASSSTQNTEAFF
v_call: TRBV5-6
j_call: TRBJ1-1

cdr3_aa: CASSFQGRTEAFF
v_call: TRBV5-1
j_call: TRBJ1-1

cdr3_aa: CASSPRPSADTQYF
v_call: TRBV18
j_call: TRBJ2-3

cdr3_aa: CASSPGFGYGYTF
v_call: TRBV7-2
j_call: TRBJ1-2

cdr3_aa: CASSEQGASYSLQYF
v_call: TRBV2
j_call: TRBJ2-7

cdr3_aa: CAALSTNYGYTF
v_call: TRBV30
j_call: TRBJ1-2

cdr3_aa: CASSLEAGGRDTQYF
v_call: TRBV7-2
j_call: TRBJ2-3

cdr3_aa: CAWSGGGSSGNTIYF
v_call: TRBV30
j_call: TRBJ1-3

cdr3_aa: CASSSGYAGTTNQPQHF
v_call: TRBV18
j_call: TRBJ1-5